These T cell receptor beta chains were read from a single sample in a study of blood T cell repertoires in COVID-19. Data came from immunoSEQ multiplex PCR; TCRdb stores just in-frame clones and leaves some out. Altogether approximately 140,000 clones are present, 70% to 90% being singletons, with the ten largest covering around 8%. The sample was peripheral blood. These receptors were taken from a woman aged 60 to 75 with COVID-19, enrolled during active disease. CDR3s include the opening cysteine and the closing phenylalanine or tryptophan. A D gene is named only where the DNA matches it firmly. The size field is filled for only some rows; it gives once, few, many or a size class.

J: TRBJ1-1
V: TRBV24-1
size: .
D: TRBD1
DNA: TGTGCCACCAGTGTTGGACAGGGGAACACTGAAGCTTTCTTT
CDR3: CATSVGQGNTEAFF

J: TRBJ2-3
V: TRBV19
size: .
D: .
DNA: TGTGCCAGTAGTATAGTGGTGGAGGAGGTCCCAGATACGCAGTATTTT
CDR3: CASSIVVEEVPDTQYF

J: TRBJ2-3
V: TRBV7-8
size: .
D: TRBD2
DNA: TGTGCCAGCAGCTTATCTGGACTAGCGGGGCAGGTAGATACGCAGTATTTT
CDR3: CASSLSGLAGQVDTQYF

J: TRBJ1-2
V: TRBV5-6
size: .
D: TRBD1
DNA: TGTGCCAGCAGCGCGGGACAGGATGGCTACACCTTC
CDR3: CASSAGQDGYTF

J: TRBJ2-2
V: TRBV5-1
size: .
D: .
DNA: TGCGCCAGCAGCTTGGCCGACAGTTATATTGGGGAGCTGTTTTTT
CDR3: CASSLADSYIGELFF

J: TRBJ1-2
V: TRBV2
size: .
D: .
DNA: TGTGCCAGCAGTGAACAGAAGGGCTACACCTTC
CDR3: CASSEQKGYTF

J: TRBJ1-6
V: TRBV7-9
size: once
D: .
DNA: TGTGCCAGCAGCACCGTAGGGTGGGCAGGAGGAGATGACCCAAATTCACCCCTCCACTTT
CDR3: CASSTVGWAGGDDPNSPLHF

J: TRBJ2-7
V: TRBV6-5
size: .
D: .
DNA: TGTGCCAGCAGACGAGACAGAGGAAGCTCCTACGAGCAGTACTTC
CDR3: CASRRDRGSSYEQYF

J: TRBJ1-3
V: TRBV4-2
size: once
D: .
DNA: TGTGCCAGCAGCCTGATCCGGGAGCGGTCCGGAAACACCATATATTTT
CDR3: CASSLIRERSGNTIYF

J: TRBJ2-2
V: TRBV7-8
size: once
D: TRBD2
DNA: TGTGCCAGCAGCTTAAATTCTGGGACTAGCTCGGCCGGGGAGCTGTTTTTT
CDR3: CASSLNSGTSSAGELFF

J: TRBJ2-5
V: TRBV7-3
size: .
D: TRBD2
DNA: TGTGCCAGCAGCTCTCTGACTAGCGGGGGGGAAAAGACCCAGTACTTC
CDR3: CASSSLTSGGEKTQYF

J: TRBJ1-1
V: TRBV6-1
size: few
D: .
DNA: TGTGCCAGCAGCTTCGACAGGAACACTGAAGCTTTCTTT
CDR3: CASSFDRNTEAFF

J: TRBJ2-7
V: TRBV7-9
size: .
D: .
DNA: TGTGCCAGCAGCTTAGACATCGGTGGCGGGGCGTCATACGAGCAGTACTTC
CDR3: CASSLDIGGGASYEQYF

J: TRBJ1-4
V: TRBV5-5
size: .
D: TRBD1
DNA: TGTGCCAGCAGCTTAAGGGGACAGCTTGCAACTAATGAAAAACTGTTTTTT
CDR3: CASSLRGQLATNEKLFF

J: TRBJ2-5
V: TRBV5-5
size: .
D: TRBD1
DNA: TGTGCCAGCAGCTCAGGGGGCGCGTGGGAGACCCAGTACTTC
CDR3: CASSSGGAWETQYF

J: TRBJ1-5
V: TRBV2
size: .
D: TRBD1
DNA: TGTGCCAGCAGTTCCACAGGGGGAAGCAATCAGCCCCAGCATTTT
CDR3: CASSSTGGSNQPQHF

J: TRBJ2-1
V: TRBV11-3
size: .
D: .
DNA: TGTGCCAGCAGCTTAGTGGCTGCTGAGCAGTTCTTC
CDR3: CASSLVAAEQFF

J: TRBJ1-1
V: TRBV3-1/TRBV3-2
size: .
D: TRBD1
DNA: TGTGCCAGCAGGGAGACAGGGTTAGGGATGACTGAAGCTTTCTTT
CDR3: CASRETGLGMTEAFF

J: TRBJ1-2
V: TRBV19
size: .
D: .
DNA: TGTGCCAGTAAGGAGTCGGGGATCGGGATTAACTATGGCTACACCTTC
CDR3: CASKESGIGINYGYTF

J: TRBJ1-2
V: TRBV7-2
size: .
D: TRBD1
DNA: TGTGCCAGCAGCTTTTCGGACAGGGCAGGCGGCTACACCTTC
CDR3: CASSFSDRAGGYTF

J: TRBJ1-1
V: TRBV3-1/TRBV3-2
size: .
D: .
DNA: TGTGCCAGCAGCCAAGGAGGTTTTAAGAACACTGAAGCTTTCTTT
CDR3: CASSQGGFKNTEAFF

J: TRBJ1-2
V: TRBV12-3/TRBV12-4
size: .
D: .
DNA: TGTGCCAGCAGTTTATCTACCCGCGATGGCTACACCTTC
CDR3: CASSLSTRDGYTF

J: TRBJ1-5
V: TRBV10-3
size: few
D: .
DNA: TGTGCCATCAGTGGAGGGGGACACCTTCAGCCCCAGCATTTT
CDR3: CAISGGGHLQPQHF

J: TRBJ1-1
V: TRBV2
size: many
D: TRBD1
DNA: TGTGCCAGCAGTGAAACGAACGGACAGGTCAACACTGAAGCTTTCTTT
CDR3: CASSETNGQVNTEAFF

J: TRBJ1-4
V: TRBV6-5
size: once
D: .
DNA: TGTGCCAGCACCGGGGGGGCGTCAACTAATGAAAAACTGTTTTTT
CDR3: CASTGGASTNEKLFF

J: TRBJ1-2
V: TRBV6-5
size: .
D: .
DNA: TGTGCCACCGACAGGAGCTATGGCTACACCTTC
CDR3: CATDRSYGYTF

J: TRBJ1-4
V: TRBV4-1
size: .
D: .
DNA: TGCGCCAGCAGCCTAACAGGGCCTCTTAATGAAAAACTGTTTTTT
CDR3: CASSLTGPLNEKLFF

J: TRBJ2-2
V: TRBV11-2
size: few
D: .
DNA: TGTGCCAGCAGCCGTACTCCCTCGGGGACCGGGGAGCTGTTTTTT
CDR3: CASSRTPSGTGELFF

J: TRBJ1-2
V: TRBV2
size: .
D: .
DNA: TGTGCCAGCAGCACTCTCCGGGGGGCGGAAGGCTACACCTTC
CDR3: CASSTLRGAEGYTF

J: TRBJ2-5
V: TRBV4-1
size: .
D: .
DNA: TGCGCCAGCAGCCAAGAAGTGGAGGAGACCCAGTACTTC
CDR3: CASSQEVEETQYF

J: TRBJ2-5
V: TRBV29-1
size: .
D: .
DNA: TGCAGCGTTGCCTTAATGGAGGAGACCCAGTACTTC
CDR3: CSVALMEETQYF

J: TRBJ1-2
V: TRBV10-3
size: .
D: TRBD1
DNA: TGTGCCATCAGACCCACAGGGGCCGACTATGGCTACACCTTC
CDR3: CAIRPTGADYGYTF

J: TRBJ2-1
V: TRBV11-2
size: .
D: TRBD2
DNA: TGTGCCAGCAGCCTACAATCCAGCGGGGGGCTCTACAATGAGCAGTTCTTC
CDR3: CASSLQSSGGLYNEQFF

J: TRBJ1-1
V: TRBV5-1
size: once
D: TRBD1
DNA: TGCGCCAGCAGCAGAAAGACAGGGGGCTCTGAGAACACTGAAGCTTTCTTT
CDR3: CASSRKTGGSENTEAFF

J: TRBJ1-5
V: TRBV9
size: .
D: TRBD1
DNA: TGTGCCAGCAGCGCCAATACAGGGGTGAATCAGCCCCAGCATTTT
CDR3: CASSANTGVNQPQHF

J: TRBJ2-5
V: TRBV4-1
size: .
D: TRBD1
DNA: TGCGCCAGCAGCCAAGGTCCAGGGGGCGGATTAGAGACCCAGTACTTC
CDR3: CASSQGPGGGLETQYF

J: TRBJ2-3
V: TRBV27
size: once
D: .
DNA: TGTGCCAGCACCCAGATTCCGCCCACAGATACGCAGTATTTT
CDR3: CASTQIPPTDTQYF

J: TRBJ2-4
V: TRBV27
size: .
D: TRBD2
DNA: TGTGCCAGCCGGAAGGGGACTAGCGGACTTCTTCAGTACTTC
CDR3: CASRKGTSGLLQYF

J: TRBJ1-2
V: TRBV29-1
size: .
D: .
DNA: TGCAGCGTTGATCGGGGGGCCGGCTACACCTTC
CDR3: CSVDRGAGYTF

J: TRBJ2-7
V: TRBV7-9
size: .
D: TRBD2
DNA: TGTGCCAGCAGCTTACTAGCGGGGGCCTACGAGCAGTACTTC
CDR3: CASSLLAGAYEQYF

J: TRBJ2-6
V: TRBV10-3
size: .
D: TRBD1
DNA: TGTGCCATCGGGCGGGACAGGGGTTCTGGGGCCAACGTCCTGACTTTC
CDR3: CAIGRDRGSGANVLTF